Given below is one T cell receptor (beta chain) in context. Its matching antigen is unknown. Ineligible for inclusion were patients with other autoimmune diseases, uncontrolled infections, pregnancy or lactation. Patients were diagnosed from clinical symptoms, serum thyroxine, TRAb, thyroid ultrasound and orbital computed tomography. Transcripts of RNA were the source for amplifying TCR beta CDR3 regions. In the first round, RT-PCR was carried out with HTBI primers, and a multiplex PCR formed the second round. TCRdb itself ran the multiplex PCR reads through MiXCR, one entry per CDR3 protein. The sample holds over a million distinct CDR3 sequences, about 38% seen once. This specimen comes from a study of Graves' ophthalmopathy and Graves' hyperthyroidism. General study points: Blood also held most thyroid clonotypes expanded above 0.001 frequency.

CDR3 length: 13 amino acids. The germline V gene has CDR1 SGHRS and CDR2 YFSETQ. Trimming shortened V by 7 bases and J by 3 bases, and 13 bases separated the two germline ends. Input material: peripheral blood or thyroid tissue (not recorded which). The receptor's source is an adult man with Graves' hyperthyroidism. This chain joins TRBV5-1 and TRBJ1-1; TRBD1 is a possible D gene (6 bases). This chain's CDR3 is CASGLGGDTEAFF. DNA of the CDR3: TGCGCCAGCGGGTTAGGGGGGGACACTGAAGCTTTCTTT.